The 13 T cell receptor beta chains below all came from one sample that was sequenced in a study of shared clonotypes between healthy human individuals. Sequenced by immunoSEQ multiplex PCR; TCRdb stores in-frame clones only, minus some. The table shows over a million clones, with roughly 74% occurring only once. Source material: memory CD4+ T cells from PBMCs. Subset described: CD45RA-negative fraction. The source is a young man in good health. Some clones in this sample may be carry-over from other donors' samples.

The V and J genes are TRBV19 and TRBJ1-2; D is undetermined. Germline values: CDR1 LNHDA, CDR2 SQIVND (reference sequence). The CDR3 has 14 amino acids. V was cut by 3 bases and J by 5 bases, with 13 bases left in between. The CDR3 DNA reads TGTGCCAGTAGTATTGGCCCTACCGAGTATGGCTACACCTTC. Protein: CASSIGPTEYGYTF.

The chain carries TRBV6-6 and TRBJ2-1, with TRBD2 as a possible D gene (5 bases). V was shortened by 5 bases and J by 6 bases, with 11 bases between the two germline ends. This CDR3 is 13 amino acids long. Germline CDR1 is MNHNY and CDR2 is SVGAGI (reference sequence). This CDR3 is CASSTGTGNEQFF. In DNA, the CDR3 is TGTGCCAGCAGTACGGGAACGGGCAATGAGCAGTTCTTC.

The chain uses TRBV28 and TRBJ1-2, with TRBD1 identical over 7 bases. After removal of 7 bases from V and 4 bases from J, the junction contained 9 bases not matched to a gene. Per the germline V gene, CDR1 is MDHEN and CDR2 is SYDVKM. The length of the CDR3 is 14 residues. The CDR3 spells CASNRQGWAYGYTF. The CDR3 nucleotides read TGTGCCAGCAATCGACAGGGTTGGGCCTATGGCTACACCTTC.

This clone was observed a handful of times. This sequence joins TRBV21-1 and TRBJ2-7; the DNA was not compared with TRBD2, the D call given in the table. TRBV21-1 is shown as a pseudogene. This CDR3 has 17 residues. CDR3 loop: CASSKVFTSGDAYEQYF. The CDR3 DNA sequence: TGTGCCAGCAGCAAAGTTTTTACTAGCGGGGATGCCTACGAGCAGTACTTC.

V is TRBV4-1 and J is TRBJ2-1; D gene ambiguous. CDR3 length: 14 amino acids. With 1 base removed from V and 9 bases from J, the gap between germline ends came to 13 bases. The germline V gene encodes CDR1 MGHRA and CDR2 YSYEKL. CDR3 residues: CASSQGRRASEQFF. The DNA of the CDR3 is TGCGCCAGCAGCCAAGGGAGACGGGCGAGTGAGCAGTTCTTC.

V gene TRBV18 combines with J gene TRBJ1-2; TRBD1 is a possible D gene (5 bases). Deletions cut 3 bases from V and 2 bases from J, with 10 bases between. The CDR3 runs to 14 residues. Germline CDR1 and CDR2: KGHSH and LQKENI. CDR3 residues: CASSPRQINYGYTF. CDR3 in DNA: TGTGCCAGCTCACCTCGACAGATCAACTATGGCTACACCTTC.

This clone was observed a few times. The rearrangement joins TRBV10-1 to TRBJ1-5; D ambiguous. Germline-derived CDR1 and CDR2 are WNHNN and SYGVQD (reference sequence). The CDR3 has 16 amino acids. V was clipped by 9 bases and J by 7 bases, with 25 bases between them. The chain's CDR3 is CARLVRRDTAGQPQHF. CDR3 DNA: TGCGCCAGGTTAGTAAGACGTGACACGGCCGGCCAGCCCCAGCATTTT.

About this clone: This clone may be a read error of a much larger clone one base away. The chain joins TRBV11-2 to TRBJ2-7; D could derive from TRBD1 or TRBD2 (6 bases each). The CDR3 extends over 12 amino acids. Trimming took 4 bases from V and 5 from J, leaving 9 bases between them. Germline V gives CDR1 SGHAT, CDR2 FQNNGV. The CDR3 loop reads CASSSGGHEQYF. CDR3 in DNA: TGTGCCAGCAGCTCCGGGGGCCACGAGCAGTACTTC.

On this clone: The sample carries other DNA sequences with the same CDR3. The rearrangement joins TRBV25-1 to TRBJ1-1, with 7 bases fitting TRBD1. CDR1 MGHDK and CDR2 SYGVNS come from the germline V gene. CDR3 length: 14 residues. Germline trimming cut 5 bases from V and 0 bases from J; bases unmatched to any gene: 3. CDR3 bases: TGTGCCAGCAGTAAAGGACAGGTGAACACTGAAGCTTTCTTT. As protein: CASSKGQVNTEAFF.

The chain links TRBV9 to TRBJ2-5; D is ambiguous. CDR3 length equals 13 residues. V was shortened by 3 bases and J by 1 base, with 7 bases between the two germline ends. In germline, CDR1 is SGDLS, CDR2 YYNGEE. The CDR3 here is CASSGSTQETQYF. As DNA, the CDR3 is TGTGCCAGCAGCGGTTCTACCCAAGAGACCCAGTACTTC.

A note on this clone: Its ends do not fully match the called genes, so a read error is possible. The chain uses TRBV29-1 and TRBJ1-3; no clear D gene. This CDR3 is built from 13 residues. CDR1 SQVTM and CDR2 ANQGSEA come from the germline V gene. The CDR3, as DNA: TGCAGCGTTGAACTGACCTCTGGAAACATCATATATTTT. Residues: CSVELTSGNIIYF.

V usage is TRBV18 and J usage is TRBJ1-1; D not resolved. V gave up 0 bases and J gave up 3 bases, with 11 bases separating them. Germline-derived CDR1 and CDR2 are KGHSH and LQKENI. The CDR3 is 15 residues long. The CDR3 region has the DNA TGTGCCAGCTCACCACCGGCCGGCCGGGACACTGAAGCTTTCTTT. It codes for CASSPPAGRDTEAFF.

Worth noting for this clone: A much larger clone is a single base away; this may be a read error. The chain recombines TRBV4-1 with TRBJ2-2; TRBD2 might be the D (6 bases). Germline CDR1 MGHRA, CDR2 YSYEKL. This CDR3 spans 16 amino acids. This CDR3 reads CASSQVPHANTGGLFF. DNA of the CDR3: TGCGCCAGCAGCCAAGTGCCGCACGCGAACACCGGGGGGCTGTTTTTT.